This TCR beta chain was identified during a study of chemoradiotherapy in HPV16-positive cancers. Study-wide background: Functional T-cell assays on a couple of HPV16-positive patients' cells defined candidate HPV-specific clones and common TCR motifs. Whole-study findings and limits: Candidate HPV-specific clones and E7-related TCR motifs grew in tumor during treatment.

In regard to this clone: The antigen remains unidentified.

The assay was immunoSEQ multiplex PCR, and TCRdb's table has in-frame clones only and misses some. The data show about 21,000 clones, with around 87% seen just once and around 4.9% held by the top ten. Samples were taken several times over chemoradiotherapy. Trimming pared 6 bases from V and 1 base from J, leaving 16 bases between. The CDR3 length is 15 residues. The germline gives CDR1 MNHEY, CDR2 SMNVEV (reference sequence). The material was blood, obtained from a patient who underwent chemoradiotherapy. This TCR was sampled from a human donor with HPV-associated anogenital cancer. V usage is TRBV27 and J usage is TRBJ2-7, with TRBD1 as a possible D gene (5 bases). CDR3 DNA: TGTGCCAGCAGCGTTAGGACAACTCAGTCCTACGAGCAGTACTTC. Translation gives CASSVRTTQSYEQYF.